The present T cell receptor (beta chain) was sequenced within a study of blood T cells in healthy people across ages. Study observations and caveats: Among long-lived donors, naive CD4+ cells were more numerous and diversity higher than in aged donors.

This clonotype occurred a few times. Its target is unknown. V dropped 7 bases and J dropped 0 bases, with 15 bases sitting between them. Germline CDR1 MGHRA, CDR2 YSYEKL. The CDR3 runs to 15 residues. A J-beta primer mix and a sample-barcoded 5' primer were used in a second PCR of roughly 6 to 11 cycles. TCRdb re-called the 5' RACE reads with MiXCR, one entry per CDR3 protein. The sample consists of some 850,000 distinct CDR3 sequences, 20% to 30% of them appearing once. The same sample was also used in a study of T cells of mothers and their children.

V gene TRBV4-1 combines with J gene TRBJ1-2; no clear D. The TCR comes from a boy between 10 and 17 years old in good health. Sequencing input: blood. The CDR3 loop is CASTFRAASNYGYTF. Written as DNA, the CDR3 is TGCGCCAGCACCTTCCGGGCCGCTTCTAACTATGGCTACACCTTC.